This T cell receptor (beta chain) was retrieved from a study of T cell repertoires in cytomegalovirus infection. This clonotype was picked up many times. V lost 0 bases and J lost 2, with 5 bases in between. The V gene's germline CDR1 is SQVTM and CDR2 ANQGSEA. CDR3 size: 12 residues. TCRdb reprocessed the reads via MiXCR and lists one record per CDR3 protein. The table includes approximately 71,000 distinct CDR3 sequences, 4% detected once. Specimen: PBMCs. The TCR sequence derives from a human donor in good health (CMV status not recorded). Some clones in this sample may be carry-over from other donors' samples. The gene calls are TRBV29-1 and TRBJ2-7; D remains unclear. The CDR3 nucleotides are TGCAGCGTTGAAGATGGGACCTACGAGCAGTACTTC. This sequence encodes CSVEDGTYEQYF.